These 20 T cell receptor beta chains share one sample of origin, sequenced in a study of cytomegalovirus exposure and HLA in healthy donors. The PCR ran on 60 Vbeta and 13 Jbeta primers. Assay: immunoSEQ multiplex PCR; the TCRdb copy retains only in-frame clones and omits some. The data hold some 120,000 clones, with 75% to 90% observed a single time. Sequencing used PBMCs. The receptors originated from a man younger than 35 in good health and CMV-seropositive.

The CDR3 DNA is TGTGCCTGGAGCCCCCCGACTTTTATAGATACGCAGTATTTT. Translating gives CAWSPPTFIDTQYF. This chain links TRBV30 with TRBJ2-3, with no clear D. This CDR3 has 14 residues. Trimming stripped 3 bases from V and 5 bases from J, with 15 bases between. From germline, CDR1 is GTSNPN and CDR2 SVGIG (reference sequence).

V usage is TRBV5-1 and J usage is TRBJ2-7, with D perhaps matching TRBD1 (5 bases). This CDR3 has 12 residues. Germline CDR1 is SGHRS and CDR2 is YFSETQ. V was trimmed by 5 bases and J by 7 bases, leaving 13 bases between them. The CDR3 here is CASSDSASEQYF. CDR3 nucleotides: TGCGCCAGCAGTGACAGCGCCTCGGAGCAGTACTTC.

This chain connects TRBV7-9 to TRBJ1-4; D possibly corresponds to TRBD1 (6 bases). This CDR3 has 16 residues. The germline CDR1 and CDR2 sequences are SEHNR and FQNEAQ (reference sequence). V was clipped by 1 base and J by 2 bases, with 11 bases between them. The CDR3 loop is CASSLGAGATNEKLFF. CDR3 bases: TGTGCCAGCAGCTTAGGGGCAGGGGCGACTAATGAAAAACTGTTTTTT.

V and J are TRBV11-2 and TRBJ1-2, with a tentative D call TRBD1 (6 bases). The V gene lost 5 bases and the J gene lost 4 bases, with 20 bases spanning the gap. Looked up from germline, CDR1 is SGHAT and CDR2 is FQNNGV. This CDR3 is 16 amino acids long. The CDR3 reads CASSDTTGYTLYGYTF. CDR3 DNA: TGTGCCAGCAGCGACACAACAGGGTACACGCTCTATGGCTACACCTTC. The whole variable domain, remainder taken from reference TRBV11-2 and TRBJ1-2, is EAGVAQSPRYKIIEKRQSVAFWCNPISGHATLYWYQQILGQGPKLLIQFQNNGVVDDSQLPKDRFSAERLKGVDSTLKIQPAKLEDSAVYLCASSDTTGYTLYGYTFGSGTRLTVV.

This chain uses TRBV30 with TRBJ1-4; 7 nucleotides line up with TRBD1. This CDR3 is 14 amino acids long. The V and J ends lost 4 bases and 6 bases, in that order; junction bases with no gene match: 8. Germline CDR1 GTSNPN, CDR2 SVGIG (reference sequence). DNA of the CDR3: TGTGCCTGGACACTGGGCAGGGGGGATGAAAAACTGTTTTTT. It is translated as CAWTLGRGDEKLFF.

V usage is TRBV6-5 and J usage is TRBJ1-2; 8 nucleotides line up with TRBD1. CDR3 length: 15 amino acids. Germline CDR1 is MNHEY and CDR2 is SVGAGI. The junction had 6 bases not matched to a gene; V was cut back by 6 bases and J by 0 bases. CDR3 DNA sequence: TGTGCCAGCAGCGAGAAACAGGGGGCTAACTATGGCTACACCTTC. Its translation is CASSEKQGANYGYTF.

The genes are TRBV29-1 and TRBJ2-7; D is perhaps TRBD2 (5 bases). The germline V gene encodes CDR1 SQVTM and CDR2 ANQGSEA. The V end lost 5 bases, the J end lost 2 bases, and 13 bases lay between the germline ends. CDR3 length: 13 residues. The CDR3: CSVYSGGPYEQYF. The CDR3 nucleotides read TGCAGCGTTTATTCGGGCGGGCCCTACGAGCAGTACTTC.

The chain links TRBV7-6 to TRBJ2-1, with D maybe TRBD2 (6 bases). The germline V gene encodes CDR1 SGHVS and CDR2 FNYEAQ. The CDR3 is 13 residues long. Trimming pared 6 bases from V and 8 bases from J, leaving 14 bases between. The CDR3 nucleotides read TGTGCCAGCAGTCCGGGAGCGCCGTATGAGCAGTTCTTC. This gives the protein CASSPGAPYEQFF.

The rearrangement joins TRBV18 to TRBJ2-2; tentative D call: TRBD1 (5 bases). The CDR3 consists of 16 residues. The V end lost 8 bases, the J end lost 1 base, and 17 bases lay between the germline ends. Germline CDR1 reads KGHSH; CDR2 reads LQKENI. The CDR3 nucleotides read TGTGCCAGCACGGCCTACAGGCTACTGAACACCGGGGAGCTGTTTTTT. This codes for CASTAYRLLNTGELFF.

This clone was observed a few times. The chain links TRBV6-1 to TRBJ2-2, with D perhaps matching TRBD1 (6 bases). Trimming removed 5 bases at V and 1 base at J, with 11 bases between. Germline CDR1 is MNHNS and CDR2 is SASEGT. CDR3 size: 15 residues. The DNA for the CDR3 is TGTGCCAGCAGTAGGGACATAAGGAACACCGGGGAGCTGTTTTTT. It specifies CASSRDIRNTGELFF.

J is TRBJ2-2 and V is TRBV9, with 9 bases matching TRBD2. This CDR3 is 16 amino acids long. Germline CDR1 and CDR2: SGDLS and YYNGEE. Trimming cost V 3 bases and J 4 bases; bases outside gene matches: 7. The CDR3 here is CASSATSGLLTGELFF. CDR3 nucleotide sequence: TGTGCCAGCAGCGCAACTAGCGGGCTACTCACCGGGGAGCTGTTTTTT.

The chain recombines TRBV9 with TRBJ1-1; D gene uncertain. Trimming removed 3 bases at V and 7 bases at J, with 13 bases between. The germline gives CDR1 SGDLS, CDR2 YYNGEE. The CDR3 runs to 13 residues. The DNA of the CDR3 is TGTGCCAGCAGCGCTAACCTCGTCGGTGAAGCTTTCTTT. This codes for CASSANLVGEAFF.

In this sample, this clone turned up a few times. DNA of the CDR3: TGTGCCAGCAGCTTGGGGGGGTACAGGGATCGGAACACTGAAGCTTTCTTT. Its translation is CASSLGGYRDRNTEAFF. This chain joins TRBV5-6 and TRBJ1-1; weak D call: TRBD1 (6 bases). The CDR3 runs to 17 residues. Trimming took off 0 bases at V and 1 base at J, with 16 bases between the two ends. Germline CDR1 is SGHDT and CDR2 is YYEEEE.

The V gene is TRBV13, the J gene TRBJ2-7, with 7 bases matching TRBD1. The germline gives CDR1 PRHDT, CDR2 FYEKMQ (reference sequence). With 8 bases clipped from V and 3 bases from J, the junction kept 10 bases outside the gene matches. This CDR3 has 14 residues. The CDR3 spells CASGNRTGHYEQYF. The CDR3 nucleotides read TGTGCCAGCGGCAACCGGACAGGACACTACGAGCAGTACTTC.

The chain is built from TRBV7-6 and TRBJ1-1, with 7 bases lining up with TRBD1. The CDR3 consists of 13 residues. Trimming cost V 2 bases and J 3 bases; bases outside gene matches: 0. CDR1 is SGHVS and CDR2 is FNYEAQ in the germline V gene. CDR3 amino acids: CASSLTGDTEAFF. The CDR3 region has the DNA TGTGCCAGCAGCTTAACAGGGGACACTGAAGCTTTCTTT.

V gene TRBV27 combines with J gene TRBJ1-5; D is possibly TRBD1 (5 bases). Trimming cost V 4 bases and J 8 bases, with 15 bases left between them. Looked up from germline, CDR1 is MNHEY and CDR2 is SMNVEV (reference sequence). This CDR3 contains 14 residues. The DNA of the CDR3 is TGTGCCAGCAGTTCAATCGCAGGGTTGGAGCCCCAGCATTTT. It encodes CASSSIAGLEPQHF.

This sequence joins TRBV6-5 and TRBJ2-3, with TRBD2 matching 8 bases. Trimming cost V 7 bases and J 5 bases; bases outside gene matches: 11. Germline V CDR1 and CDR2: MNHEY, SVGAGI. The CDR3 is 15 amino acids. Here the CDR3 reads CASKGIGGAKDTQYF. CDR3 nucleotides: TGTGCCAGCAAGGGGATCGGGGGGGCAAAAGATACGCAGTATTTT.

The chain employs TRBV7-9 and TRBJ2-7; D uncertain. V was cut by 1 base and J by 5 bases, with 9 bases left in between. This CDR3 has 13 amino acids. Germline assignment: CDR1 SEHNR and CDR2 FQNEAQ (reference sequence). DNA of the CDR3: TGTGCCAGCAGCTTAGGCGACTTCAACGAGCAGTACTTC. Translation gives CASSLGDFNEQYF.

The chain uses TRBV5-1 and TRBJ2-1; D is unclear. The germline V gene encodes CDR1 SGHRS and CDR2 YFSETQ. This CDR3 region has 11 residues. Between the trimmed V and J ends, which lost 2 bases and 8 bases, there was a span of 5 bases. The CDR3 region is CASSFSHEQFF. CDR3 bases: TGCGCCAGCAGCTTTAGTCATGAGCAGTTCTTC.

This chain connects TRBV28 to TRBJ2-5; 9 bases map to TRBD1. Germline values: CDR1 MDHEN, CDR2 SYDVKM. The CDR3 runs to 15 residues. Trimming removed 6 bases from V and 4 bases from J; junction bases left unmatched: 9. The CDR3 protein is CASRWTGANGETQYF. CDR3 in DNA: TGTGCCAGCAGATGGACAGGGGCGAATGGAGAGACCCAGTACTTC.